Listed here are 29 T cell receptor beta chains from one sample, sequenced in a study of T-cell memory formation after mild COVID-19. Using its own MiXCR run on the 5' RACE reads, TCRdb lists one record per CDR3 protein. The profile shows roughly 600,000 distinct CDR3 sequences, approximately 18% of them singletons. Sequencing used PBMCs or a T cell subset sorted from them (not recorded which). These receptors were taken from an adult woman who had mild COVID-19 (a few samples of this study predate the infection). Cell type and time point are not known.

This clonotype was observed a handful of times. J is TRBJ2-2 and V is TRBV4-3; D unresolved. V lost 0 bases and J 6 bases, leaving 5 bases between the germline ends. The germline CDR1 and CDR2 sequences are LGHNA and YSLEER. The CDR3 spans 13 residues. This chain's CDR3 is CASSQDWAGELFF. Here the CDR3 DNA reads TGCGCCAGCAGCCAAGATTGGGCCGGGGAGCTGTTTTTT.

This clonotype was found many times. The CDR3 sequence: CASSLEGAADIQYF. CDR3 nucleotides: TGCGCCAGCAGCTTGGAGGGGGCCGCGGACATTCAGTACTTC. The chain joins TRBV5-1 to TRBJ2-4; 7 bases agree with TRBD1. The CDR3 has 14 amino acids. CDR1 is SGHRS and CDR2 is YFSETQ in the germline V gene. The V gene end was trimmed by 0 bases and the J gene end by 8 bases; junction bases not matched to a gene: 5. Complete variable domain (other parts from reference TRBV5-1 and TRBJ2-4): KAGVTQTPRYLIKTRGQQVTLSCSPISGHRSVSWYQQTPGQGLQFLFEYFSETQRNKGNFPGRFSGRQFSNSRSEMNVSTLELGDSALYLCASSLEGAADIQYFGAGTRLSVL.

This chain joins TRBV5-1 and TRBJ2-7; D perhaps matches TRBD1 (5 bases). V was trimmed by 1 base and J by 3 bases, leaving 11 bases between them. The CDR3 is made up of 14 amino acids. The germline gives CDR1 SGHRS, CDR2 YFSETQ. This CDR3 reads CASSLRGLIYEQYF. The CDR3 region has the DNA TGCGCCAGCAGCTTGAGGGGCCTAATCTACGAGCAGTACTTC.

The V call is TRBV9, the J call TRBJ2-7; perhaps TRBD1 as D (6 bases). CDR1 and CDR2 from the germline V gene are SGDLS and YYNGEE. Trimming removed 4 bases at V and 3 bases at J, with 14 bases between. CDR3 length: 14 residues. CDR3 sequence (DNA): TGTGCCAGCAGCCTACGACAGGAGAACTACGAGCAGTACTTC. As protein: CASSLRQENYEQYF.

This clonotype was observed a handful of times. This rearrangement joins TRBV5-4 to TRBJ2-1; 7 bases fit TRBD1. Germline CDR1 is SGHNT and CDR2 is YYREEE (reference sequence). The V and J ends lost 4 bases and 4 bases, in that order; junction bases with no gene match: 11. The CDR3 sequence is 16 residues long. The CDR3 protein is CASSVTRGTDYNEQFF. Here the CDR3 DNA reads TGTGCCAGCAGCGTTACGAGAGGGACAGATTACAATGAGCAGTTCTTC. The full variable domain, in which reference TRBV5-4 and TRBJ2-1 provide the parts outside the CDR3, is ETGVTQSPTHLIKTRGQQVTLRCSSQSGHNTVSWYQQALGQGPQFIFQYYREEENGRGNFPPRFSGLQFPNYSSELNVNALELDDSALYLCASSVTRGTDYNEQFFGPGTRLTVL.

V usage is TRBV12-3 or TRBV12-4 and J usage is TRBJ2-2; D might be TRBD2 (6 bases). V lost 6 bases to trimming and J lost 6 bases, with 14 bases between them. The CDR3 length is 14 residues. CDR3 protein: CASSSPPGAGELFF. DNA of the CDR3: TGTGCCAGCAGCTCACCACCGGGGGCCGGGGAGCTGTTTTTT.

This clonotype was detected only a few times. This sequence joins TRBV5-1 and TRBJ1-5, with D tentatively TRBD1 (6 bases). Germline V lookup: CDR1 SGHRS, CDR2 YFSETQ. This CDR3 comprises 15 residues. The V and J ends lost 4 bases and 6 bases respectively, with 17 bases between them. The CDR3 DNA reads as TGCGCCAGCAGCCAGGGGTCGGGATCCGGTCAGCCCCAGCATTTT. It translates to CASSQGSGSGQPQHF. Using reference TRBV5-1 and TRBJ1-5 for the parts outside the CDR3, the full variable domain is KAGVTQTPRYLIKTRGQQVTLSCSPISGHRSVSWYQQTPGQGLQFLFEYFSETQRNKGNFPGRFSGRQFSNSRSEMNVSTLELGDSALYLCASSQGSGSGQPQHFGDGTRLSIL.

The chain employs TRBV23-1 and TRBJ2-2; weak D call: TRBD2 (5 bases). TRBV23-1 is flagged as an ORF with uncertain function. The CDR3 has 17 residues. Trimming left V 3 bases short and J 2 bases short, with 16 bases between. The CDR3 spells CASSQRRPRLNTGELFF. For the CDR3, the DNA is TGCGCCAGCAGTCAGCGGCGGCCCAGACTAAACACCGGGGAGCTGTTTTTT.

This clonotype has just a few counts. This chain links TRBV24-1 with TRBJ2-7; possible D gene TRBD1, 5 bases. The CDR3 runs to 12 residues. Between the trimmed V and J ends, which lost 3 bases and 8 bases, there was a span of 10 bases. In germline, CDR1 is KGHDR, CDR2 SFDVKD. The CDR3 region has the DNA TGTGCCACCAGTGATGACAGTTACCAGCAGTACTTC. The encoded protein is CATSDDSYQQYF.

This clonotype was observed a handful of times. V is TRBV5-4 and J is TRBJ2-7; D gene uncertain. Germline values: CDR1 SGHNT, CDR2 YYREEE (reference sequence). Trimming removed 1 base at V and 3 bases at J, with 8 bases between. The length of the CDR3 is 13 residues. The CDR3 reads CASSLPPNYEQYF. The CDR3 DNA reads TGTGCCAGCAGCTTGCCTCCCAACTACGAGCAGTACTTC.

This clonotype was seen many times. The CDR3 DNA sequence: TGTGCCAGCAGCCCATTTAGTTCCGACCTTAATGAAAAACTGTTTTTT. Its translation: CASSPFSSDLNEKLFF. The V and J genes are TRBV7-9 and TRBJ1-4; no clear D gene. Germline V CDR1 and CDR2: SEHNR, FQNEAQ (reference sequence). V gave up 5 bases and J gave up 4 bases, with 17 bases separating them. The CDR3 spans 16 residues. Full variable domain (missing parts from reference TRBV7-9 and TRBJ1-4): DTGVSQNPRHKITKRGQNVTFRCDPISEHNRLYWYRQTLGQGPEFLTYFQNEAQLEKSRLLSDRFSAERPKGSFSTLEIQRTEQGDSAMYLCASSPFSSDLNEKLFFGSGTQLSVL.

This clonotype was recorded at least ten times. DNA of the CDR3: TGCGCCAGCAGCGGACAGTTGAACACTGAAGCTTTCTTT. Translation gives CASSGQLNTEAFF. This chain uses TRBV5-1 with TRBJ1-1; D possibly corresponds to TRBD1 (6 bases). The CDR3 runs to 13 residues. Trimming took off 4 bases at V and 0 bases at J, with 7 bases between the two ends. CDR1 is SGHRS, CDR2 YFSETQ, per germline.

The V call is TRBV7-9, the J call TRBJ1-1; TRBD1 agrees at 8 bases. Germline lookup yields CDR1 SEHNR and CDR2 FQNEAQ (reference sequence). J gave up 4 bases and V 4 bases, and 26 bases lay outside the gene matches. The CDR3 is 21 residues long. The CDR3 region has the DNA TGTGCCAGCAGCTCTCTCCCTCGGACAGGGAAAGGGCAGAACCGATTCACTGAAGCTTTCTTT. Its protein is CASSSLPRTGKGQNRFTEAFF.

This clonotype was seen a few times. The rearrangement uses TRBV27 and TRBJ2-5, with no clear D. CDR3 length equals 12 residues. V lost 7 bases and J 7 bases, leaving 13 bases between the germline ends. Germline-derived CDR1 and CDR2 are MNHEY and SMNVEV (reference sequence). CDR3 in DNA: TGTGCCAGCACCCACCCGTCAGGGACCCAGTACTTC. Residues: CASTHPSGTQYF.

A few counts support this clonotype. This chain joins TRBV6-2 or TRBV6-3 and TRBJ2-7; D remains ambiguous. The germline gives CDR1 MNHEY, CDR2 SVGEGT. V was pared by 0 bases and J by 10 bases, with 10 bases between. This CDR3 is 12 amino acids long. Here the CDR3 reads CASSYSTGPQYF. DNA for the CDR3: TGTGCCAGCAGTTACTCCACGGGCCCCCAGTACTTC.

This clonotype turned up a few times. Here the CDR3 DNA reads TGTGCCAGCAGTCCACGGGACGGGCGTGGTTTGTCGAACACCGGGGAGCTGTTTTTT. Translated, it gives CASSPRDGRGLSNTGELFF. The chain uses TRBV12-3 or TRBV12-4 and TRBJ2-2, with D possibly being TRBD1 or TRBD2 (5 bases each). This CDR3 comprises 19 residues. V was trimmed by 5 bases and J by 0 bases, leaving 22 bases between them.

V and J are TRBV7-7 and TRBJ2-5; 7 bases are shared with TRBD2. This CDR3 region has 14 residues. Per germline, CDR1 SSHAT and CDR2 FNYEAQ (reference sequence). The J segment lost 4 bases and the V segment lost 5 bases, leaving 7 bases of the junction unmatched. CDR3 sequence reads: CASSHSGAGETQYF. Here the CDR3 DNA reads TGTGCCAGCAGCCACAGCGGGGCAGGAGAGACCCAGTACTTC.

This chain links TRBV12-5 with TRBJ2-7; 10 bases map to TRBD1. Trimming at V came to 0 bases and at J to 3 bases, leaving 14 bases not matched to a gene. The germline V gene has CDR1 LGHNT and CDR2 FRNRAP. The CDR3 covers 19 residues. This CDR3 is CASGLVGGQGTIAIYEQYF. CDR3 nucleotides: TGTGCTAGTGGTTTGGTAGGGGGACAGGGGACTATCGCTATCTACGAGCAGTACTTC.

This clonotype came up many times. The chain uses TRBV7-9 and TRBJ2-6, with D uncertain. This CDR3 has 15 residues. Trimming removed 3 bases at V and 0 bases at J, with 6 bases between. Germline assignment: CDR1 SEHNR and CDR2 FQNEAQ (reference sequence). The CDR3 loop is CASSLTRSGANVLTF. The CDR3 DNA reads TGTGCCAGCAGCTTGACTCGCTCTGGGGCCAACGTCCTGACTTTC.

The genes are TRBV7-9 and TRBJ2-7; D is possibly TRBD1 (6 bases). This CDR3 is built from 13 residues. CDR1 is SEHNR, CDR2 FQNEAQ, per germline (reference sequence). V dropped 5 bases and J dropped 2 bases, with 10 bases sitting between them. CDR3 nucleotide sequence: TGTGCCAGCAGCACAGGGATTCCCTACGAGCAGTACTTC. Translated: CASSTGIPYEQYF.

The rearrangement uses TRBV7-9 and TRBJ2-7; D remains ambiguous. Per the germline V gene, CDR1 is SEHNR and CDR2 is FQNEAQ (reference sequence). The CDR3 totals 15 residues. With 1 base removed from V and 2 bases from J, the gap between germline ends came to 12 bases. The DNA for the CDR3 is TGTGCCAGCAGCTTAGATTACGCTGTCACCTACGAGCAGTACTTC. The encoded protein is CASSLDYAVTYEQYF.

This clonotype was picked up a small number of times. The chain uses TRBV11-2 and TRBJ2-7; tentatively, D is TRBD2 (5 bases). The germline V gene encodes CDR1 SGHAT and CDR2 FQNNGV. Trimming removed 6 bases at V and 7 bases at J, with 13 bases between. The CDR3 is 12 amino acids. The CDR3 nucleotides are TGTGCCAGCAGTTTTAACGGGGTTGAGCAGTACTTC. Protein sequence: CASSFNGVEQYF.

The V gene is TRBV6-2 or TRBV6-3, the J gene TRBJ2-7, with 7 bases fitting TRBD2. The CDR3 contains 15 residues. The ends lost 2 bases at V and 2 bases at J; junction bases unmatched: 6. Germline V gives CDR1 MNHEY, CDR2 SVGEGT. The CDR3 spells CASSYPERETYEQYF. The CDR3 DNA reads TGTGCCAGCAGTTACCCTGAGCGGGAAACCTACGAGCAGTACTTC.

This clonotype was counted only a few times. This chain joins TRBV20-1 and TRBJ2-7; D remains ambiguous. The CDR3 is made up of 8 amino acids. Germline CDR1 is DFQATT and CDR2 is SNEGSKA (reference sequence). The germline V and J ends were trimmed by 6 bases and 4 bases, with 1 base remaining between them. The DNA of the CDR3 is TGCAGTGCATACGAGCAGTACTTC. This encodes CSAYEQYF.

V and J are TRBV10-3 and TRBJ1-4, with 9 positions matching TRBD1. This CDR3 spans 15 amino acids. V shed 8 bases and J 0 bases; nucleotides not matched to a gene: 4. Germline CDR1 ENHRY, CDR2 SYGVKD. The CDR3 DNA reads as TGTGCCATCGGGGGACAGGGTACAACTAATGAAAAACTGTTTTTT. Amino acid sequence: CAIGGQGTTNEKLFF.

This clonotype was seen more than once but under ten times. The chain employs TRBV12-3 or TRBV12-4 and TRBJ2-1; the D is unclear. V was cut by 0 bases and J by 6 bases, with 6 bases left in between. This CDR3 region has 13 residues. CDR3: CASSLAQSNEQFF. The CDR3 nucleotides read TGTGCCAGCAGTTTAGCCCAAAGCAATGAGCAGTTCTTC.

This clonotype was observed a handful of times. The chain employs TRBV30 and TRBJ2-1, with D possibly being TRBD2 (6 bases). V was trimmed by 1 base and J by 12 bases, leaving 10 bases between them. Germline loops: CDR1 GTSNPN, CDR2 SVGIG (reference sequence). CDR3 length: 11 amino acids. The CDR3 DNA follows: TGTGCCTGGAGTGAGACTAGAGGGCAGTTCTTC. Amino acids: CAWSETRGQFF. Full variable domain (outside the CDR3, taken from reference TRBV30 and TRBJ2-1): SQTIHQWPATLVQPVGSPLSLECTVEGTSNPNLYWYRQAAGRGLQLLFYSVGIGQISSEVPQNLSASRPQDRQFILSSKKLLLSDSGFYLCAWSETRGQFFGPGTRLTVL.

The rearrangement joins TRBV2 to TRBJ1-2; the D gene is possibly TRBD1 (5 bases). CDR1 SNHLY and CDR2 FYNNEI come from the germline V gene. V was shortened by 7 bases and J by 3 bases, with 18 bases between the two germline ends. The CDR3 runs to 15 residues. The CDR3 sequence: CASIPIRGGDYGYTF. In DNA form, the CDR3 reads TGTGCCAGCATCCCCATAAGGGGAGGGGACTATGGCTACACCTTC.

The rearrangement links TRBV5-1 to TRBJ1-2; TRBD1 matches at 10 bases. The CDR3 runs to 16 residues. From germline, CDR1 is SGHRS and CDR2 YFSETQ. With 1 base clipped from V and 8 bases from J, the junction kept 11 bases outside the gene matches. In nucleotides, the CDR3 is TGCGCCAGCAGCTTGTCTCCAGGGGACAGGGGAGGCGGCTACACCTTC. Amino acids: CASSLSPGDRGGGYTF.